A single sample is the source of the 23 T cell receptor beta chains below, sequenced in a study of shared clonotypes between healthy human individuals. The assay was immunoSEQ multiplex PCR, and TCRdb's table has in-frame clones only and misses some. Counted here are about 530,000 clones, 60% to 80% occurring once; the ten biggest clones make up around 12%. Sequenced: PBMCs. Receptors originate from a woman aged 40-49 years in good health. Some clones in this sample may be carry-over from other donors' samples.

The chain uses TRBV10-2 and TRBJ1-2; D uncertain. This CDR3 is 17 amino acids long. V shed 2 bases and J shed 1 base, with 17 bases lying between them. CDR1 and CDR2 from the germline V gene are WSHSY and SAAADI. In DNA form, the CDR3 reads TGCGCCAGCAGTGAGGGTAGGACCGGGCCGGGTAACTATGGCTACACCTTC. Encoded protein: CASSEGRTGPGNYGYTF.

The sample holds one count of this clone. V usage is TRBV5-1 and J usage is TRBJ1-6; 9 bases are shared with TRBD1. Germline loops: CDR1 SGHRS, CDR2 YFSETQ. Losses at the gene ends were 3 bases for V and 7 bases for J; bases not matched to a gene: 8. This CDR3 comprises 16 residues. The CDR3 is CASSSKDRGENSPLHF. The CDR3 DNA sequence: TGCGCCAGCAGCTCCAAGGACAGGGGAGAGAATTCACCCCTCCACTTT.

V and J are TRBV28 and TRBJ1-4, with 7 bases aligning to TRBD1. V dropped 6 bases and J dropped 7; count of bases not matched to a gene: 8. This CDR3 has 14 amino acids. Germline CDR1 reads MDHEN; CDR2 reads SYDVKM. The chain's CDR3 is CASSYRGLVEKLFF. The CDR3 nucleotides read TGTGCCAGCAGCTACAGGGGATTAGTTGAAAAACTGTTTTTT.

The chain couples TRBV11-2 to TRBJ2-1; 7 bases are a match to TRBD2. Germline-derived CDR1 and CDR2 are SGHAT and FQNNGV. The CDR3 loop spans 14 amino acids. With V trimmed by 5 bases and J by 5 bases, 6 bases remained unmatched. Here the CDR3 reads CASSRGLVDNEQFF. The CDR3 region has the DNA TGTGCCAGCAGCCGTGGACTAGTGGACAATGAGCAGTTCTTC.

This chain links TRBV30 with TRBJ2-7; D gene ambiguous. CDR1 and CDR2 from the germline V gene are GTSNPN and SVGIG (reference sequence). CDR3 length: 13 residues. CDR3 bases: TGTGCTTTGGACCCCGGGCAATCCTACGAGCAGTACTTC. Protein sequence: CALDPGQSYEQYF.

The chain couples TRBV6-6 to TRBJ2-2; 8 bases agree with TRBD1. Germline assignment: CDR1 MNHNY and CDR2 SVGAGI (reference sequence). The CDR3 is made up of 15 amino acids. The trim removed 7 bases at V and 2 bases at J, leaving 6 bases unmatched. The CDR3 nucleotides are TGTGCCAGCAACCCGGACAGGGACAACACCGGGGAGCTGTTTTTT. Translation gives CASNPDRDNTGELFF.

The chain couples TRBV19 to TRBJ1-5; 10 positions match TRBD1. Trimming removed 5 bases from V and 4 bases from J; junction bases left unmatched: 5. The CDR3 covers 15 residues. From germline, CDR1 is LNHDA and CDR2 SQIVND (reference sequence). In nucleotides, the CDR3 is TGTGCCAGTAGTTCCCGGACAGGGGGAAATCAGCCCCAGCATTTT. It yields the protein CASSSRTGGNQPQHF. Together with reference TRBV19 and TRBJ1-5, the CDR3 gives the full variable domain: DGGITQSPKYLFRKEGQNVTLSCEQNLNHDAMYWYRQDPGQGLRLIYYSQIVNDFQKGDIAEGYSVSREKKESFPLTVTSAQKNPTAFYLCASSSRTGGNQPQHFGDGTRLSIL.

This chain joins TRBV7-2 and TRBJ1-5; tentative D call: TRBD1 (6 bases). Germline loops: CDR1 SGHTA, CDR2 FQGNSA. The CDR3 totals 15 residues. Trimming removed 5 bases at V and 1 base at J, with 12 bases between. CDR3 region: CASSPGVSSNQPQHF. CDR3 coding DNA: TGTGCCAGCAGCCCAGGGGTTTCGAGCAATCAGCCCCAGCATTTT.

The chain uses TRBV7-3 and TRBJ2-1; D might be TRBD2 (6 bases). V dropped 0 bases and J dropped 5 bases, with 14 bases sitting between them. Germline lookup yields CDR1 SGHTA and CDR2 FQGTGA. This CDR3 contains 16 residues. The CDR3 region is CASSLTGRLANNEQFF. CDR3 in DNA: TGTGCCAGCAGCTTAACGGGGCGGCTAGCGAACAATGAGCAGTTCTTC.

This clone turned up a few times. The chain has TRBV11-2 and TRBJ2-2; 7 nucleotides line up with TRBD2. The CDR3 sequence is 18 residues long. V lost 4 bases to trimming and J lost 5 bases; unmatched junction nucleotides: 16. CDR1 and CDR2 from the germline V gene are SGHAT and FQNNGV. The DNA for the CDR3 is TGTGCCAGCAGCTATGCTAGCGGAGGCACTCAATTAACCGGGGAGCTGTTTTTT. Its protein is CASSYASGGTQLTGELFF.

This clone showed up just once. V gene TRBV28 combines with J gene TRBJ1-3; D is ambiguous. V lost 6 bases and J 0 bases, leaving 6 bases between the germline ends. Germline lookup yields CDR1 MDHEN and CDR2 SYDVKM. The CDR3 length is 13 residues. CDR3 in DNA: TGTGCCAGCAGCCTCGACTCTGGAAACACCATATATTTT. Its protein is CASSLDSGNTIYF.

This chain joins TRBV5-8 and TRBJ1-3, with D hard to call. The CDR3 has 15 residues. Germline V CDR1 and CDR2: SGHTS, YDEGEE. The V end lost 0 bases, the J end lost 0 bases, and 7 bases lay between the germline ends. The CDR3 region is CASSLGVSSGNTIYF. CDR3 coding DNA: TGTGCCAGCAGCTTGGGGGTCAGCTCTGGAAACACCATATATTTT.

This clone was observed a few times. In DNA, the CDR3 is TGTGCCAGCAGCTTACTTCCGAACACTGAAGCTTTCTTT. Translation gives CASSLLPNTEAFF. The chain links TRBV7-2 to TRBJ1-1; D call uncertain. CDR1 is SGHTA and CDR2 is FQGNSA in the germline V gene. There are 13 residues in the CDR3. Trimming stripped 2 bases from V and 1 base from J, with 5 bases between.

The CDR3 sequence: CASSFGGGRADTQYF. CDR3 DNA: TGTGCCAGCAGCTTTGGGGGCGGTCGAGCAGATACGCAGTATTTT. J is TRBJ2-3 and V is TRBV5-4; weak D call: TRBD1 (6 bases). Germline CDR1 SGHNT, CDR2 YYREEE (reference sequence). Trimming took 2 bases from V and 4 from J, leaving 14 bases between them. This CDR3 is built from 15 residues.

This chain uses TRBV2 with TRBJ1-1; D perhaps matches TRBD1 (5 bases). Per germline, CDR1 SNHLY and CDR2 FYNNEI. The CDR3 covers 13 residues. Deletions cut 6 bases from V and 0 bases from J, with 8 bases between. The CDR3 region is CASRTQVNTEAFF. CDR3 sequence (DNA): TGTGCCAGCAGGACACAGGTGAACACTGAAGCTTTCTTT.

The chain couples TRBV18 to TRBJ2-2; 9 nucleotides line up with TRBD2. Germline V gene data show CDR1 as KGHSH and CDR2 as LQKENI. With V trimmed by 1 base and J by 2 bases, 2 bases remained unmatched. This CDR3 comprises 16 residues. The CDR3 reads CASSPRLAENTGELFF. The CDR3 nucleotides are TGTGCCAGCTCACCACGACTAGCGGAAAACACCGGGGAGCTGTTTTTT. Complete variable domain (other parts from reference TRBV18 and TRBJ2-2): NAGVMQNPRHLVRRRGQEARLRCSPMKGHSHVYWYRQLPEEGLKFMVYLQKENIIDESGMPKERFSAEFPKEGPSILRIQQVVRGDSAAYFCASSPRLAENTGELFFGEGSRLTVL.

This clone was seen a few times. This chain uses TRBV28 with TRBJ1-1; D not certain. V was pared by 7 bases and J by 4 bases, with 10 bases between. This CDR3 is 12 amino acids long. Germline V gives CDR1 MDHEN, CDR2 SYDVKM. The CDR3 DNA is TGTGCCAGCATCGGGTTTAGCACTGAAGCTTTCTTT. Translated, it gives CASIGFSTEAFF. Full variable domain (remainder filled in from reference TRBV28 and TRBJ1-1): DVKVTQSSRYLVKRTGEKVFLECVQDMDHENMFWYRQDPGLGLRLIYFSYDVKMKEKGDIPEGYSVSREKKERFSLILESASTNQTSMYLCASIGFSTEAFFGQGTRLTVV.

The chain employs TRBV5-4 and TRBJ1-1; 8 bases are shared with TRBD1. The CDR3 has 15 amino acids. CDR1 and CDR2 (germline): SGHNT, YYREEE (reference sequence). V was clipped by 0 bases and J by 3 bases; unmatched bases: 4. The CDR3 loop reads CASSLAGGRDTEAFF. CDR3 sequence (DNA): TGTGCCAGCAGCTTGGCAGGGGGCAGAGACACTGAAGCTTTCTTT.

The chain uses TRBV27 and TRBJ2-3, with D perhaps TRBD2 (6 bases). Germline V gene sequence: CDR1 MNHEY, CDR2 SMNVEV (reference sequence). The CDR3 sequence is 12 residues long. Trimming stripped 6 bases from V and 6 bases from J, with 10 bases between. The CDR3 bases are TGTGCCAGCAGGGGACGGGGGGATACGCAGTATTTT. Amino acids: CASRGRGDTQYF.

The genes are TRBV18 and TRBJ2-5, with D possibly TRBD2 on 5 matching bases. With 4 bases removed from V and 4 bases from J, the gap between germline ends came to 10 bases. Per germline, CDR1 KGHSH and CDR2 LQKENI. The CDR3 consists of 13 residues. This chain's CDR3 is CASSLTAGETQYF. In DNA, the CDR3 is TGTGCCAGCTCACTGACGGCGGGAGAGACCCAGTACTTC.

The V gene is TRBV19, the J gene TRBJ1-5; TRBD1 matches at 9 bases. Germline-derived CDR1 and CDR2 are LNHDA and SQIVND (reference sequence). The CDR3 is 15 residues long. V lost 5 bases, J lost 5 bases, and 7 bases stayed unmatched. This CDR3 reads CASSPGTGFDQPQHF. The DNA of the CDR3 is TGTGCCAGTAGTCCCGGGACAGGGTTCGATCAGCCCCAGCATTTT.

The chain carries TRBV19 and TRBJ2-1, with D perhaps TRBD1 (8 bases). This CDR3 region has 15 residues. From germline, CDR1 is LNHDA and CDR2 SQIVND (reference sequence). V shed 5 bases and J shed 7 bases, with 18 bases lying between them. CDR3 residues: CASSPQGGPGNEQFF. The CDR3, as DNA: TGTGCCAGTAGTCCACAGGGGGGGCCGGGAAATGAGCAGTTCTTC. Full variable domain (rest looked up from reference TRBV19 and TRBJ2-1): DGGITQSPKYLFRKEGQNVTLSCEQNLNHDAMYWYRQDPGQGLRLIYYSQIVNDFQKGDIAEGYSVSREKKESFPLTVTSAQKNPTAFYLCASSPQGGPGNEQFFGPGTRLTVL.

V gene TRBV11-2 combines with J gene TRBJ2-1; 13 nucleotides align to TRBD2. V was pared by 5 bases and J by 7 bases, with 2 bases of the junction left unmatched. The CDR3 sequence is 14 residues long. Germline V gives CDR1 SGHAT, CDR2 FQNNGV. CDR3 DNA sequence: TGTGCCAGCAGCAGACTAGCGGGGGGAAATGAGCAGTTCTTC. Translating it yields CASSRLAGGNEQFF. The variable domain in full, completed from reference TRBV11-2 and TRBJ2-1, reads EAGVAQSPRYKIIEKRQSVAFWCNPISGHATLYWYQQILGQGPKLLIQFQNNGVVDDSQLPKDRFSAERLKGVDSTLKIQPAKLEDSAVYLCASSRLAGGNEQFFGPGTRLTVL.